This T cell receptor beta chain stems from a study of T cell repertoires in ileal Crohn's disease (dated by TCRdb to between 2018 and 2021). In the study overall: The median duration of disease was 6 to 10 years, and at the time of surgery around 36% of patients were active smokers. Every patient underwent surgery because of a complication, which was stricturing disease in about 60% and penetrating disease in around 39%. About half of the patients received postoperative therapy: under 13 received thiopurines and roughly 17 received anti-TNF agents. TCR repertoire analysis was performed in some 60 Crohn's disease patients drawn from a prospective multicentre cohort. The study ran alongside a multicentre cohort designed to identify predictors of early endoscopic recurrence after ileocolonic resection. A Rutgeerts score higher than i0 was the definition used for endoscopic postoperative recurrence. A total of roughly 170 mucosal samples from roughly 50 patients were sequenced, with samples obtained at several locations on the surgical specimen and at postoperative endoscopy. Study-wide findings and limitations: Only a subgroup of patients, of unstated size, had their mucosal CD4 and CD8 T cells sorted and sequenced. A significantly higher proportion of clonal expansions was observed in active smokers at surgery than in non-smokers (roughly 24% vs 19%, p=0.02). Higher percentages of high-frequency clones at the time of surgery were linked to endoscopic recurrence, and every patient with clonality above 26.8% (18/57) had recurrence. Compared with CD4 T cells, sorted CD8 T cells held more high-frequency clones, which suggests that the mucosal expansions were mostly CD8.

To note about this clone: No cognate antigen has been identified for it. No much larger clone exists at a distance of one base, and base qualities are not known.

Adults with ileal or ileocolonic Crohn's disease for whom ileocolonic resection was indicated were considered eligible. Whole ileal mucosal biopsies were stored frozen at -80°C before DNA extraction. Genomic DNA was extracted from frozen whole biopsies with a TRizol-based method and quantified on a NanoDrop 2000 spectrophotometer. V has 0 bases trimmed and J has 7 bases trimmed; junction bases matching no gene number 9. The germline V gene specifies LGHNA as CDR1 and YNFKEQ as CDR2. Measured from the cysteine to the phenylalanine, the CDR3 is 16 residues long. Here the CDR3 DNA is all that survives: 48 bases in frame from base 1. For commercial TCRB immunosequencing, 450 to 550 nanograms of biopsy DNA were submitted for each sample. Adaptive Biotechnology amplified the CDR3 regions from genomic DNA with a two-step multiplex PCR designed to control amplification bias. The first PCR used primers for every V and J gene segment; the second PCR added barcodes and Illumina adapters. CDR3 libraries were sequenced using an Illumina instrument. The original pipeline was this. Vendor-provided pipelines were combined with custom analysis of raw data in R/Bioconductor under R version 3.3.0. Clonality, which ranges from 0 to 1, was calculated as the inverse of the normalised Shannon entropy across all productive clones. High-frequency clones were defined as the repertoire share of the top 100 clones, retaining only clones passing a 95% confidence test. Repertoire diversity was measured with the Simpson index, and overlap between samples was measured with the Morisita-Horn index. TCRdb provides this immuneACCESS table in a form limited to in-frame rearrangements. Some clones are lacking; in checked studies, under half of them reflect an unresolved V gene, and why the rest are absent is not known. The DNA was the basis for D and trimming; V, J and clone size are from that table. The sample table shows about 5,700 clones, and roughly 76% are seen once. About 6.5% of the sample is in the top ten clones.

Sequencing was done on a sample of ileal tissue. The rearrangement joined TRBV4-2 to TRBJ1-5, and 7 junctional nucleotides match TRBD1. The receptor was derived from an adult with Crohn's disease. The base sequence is TGTGCCAGCAGCCAAGACCCGGGAGGGGGCCGGCAGCCCCAGCATTTT. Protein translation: CASSQDPGGGRQPQHF.